Below are 29 T cell receptor beta chains sequenced from a single sample in a study of T cell responses to AZD1222 COVID-19 vaccine. This table comes from immunoSEQ multiplex PCR, and its TCRdb copy is limited to in-frame clones, with some not included. The data hold 150,000 to 200,000 clones, with roughly 94% observed a single time. The sample here was peripheral blood, taken 28 days after the second AZD1222 dose. The receptors come from an adult who received the AZD1222 COVID-19 vaccine.

The CDR3 region has the DNA TGTGCCAGCATCCCCTTTGGGGGGGGCGAGAACACTGAAGCTTTCTTT. Its protein product is CASIPFGGGENTEAFF. This sequence joins TRBV2 and TRBJ1-1, with a tentative D call TRBD1 (6 bases). Trimming pared 7 bases from V and 1 base from J, leaving 19 bases between. The CDR3 loop spans 16 amino acids. The germline CDR1 and CDR2 sequences are SNHLY and FYNNEI. Drawing the rest from reference TRBV2 and TRBJ1-1, the complete variable domain is EPEVTQTPSHQVTQMGQEVILRCVPISNHLYFYWYRQILGQKVEFLVSFYNNEISEKSEIFDDQFSVERPDGSNFTLKIRSTKLEDSAMYFCASIPFGGGENTEAFFGQGTRLTVV.

The gene calls are TRBV7-6 and TRBJ2-7, with 12 bases lining up with TRBD2. The CDR3 is 15 residues long. CDR1 is SGHVS, CDR2 FNYEAQ, per germline. V lost 5 bases and J lost 7; bases outside the gene matches: 9. The chain's CDR3 is CASSPRLAGVMEQYF. Written as DNA, the CDR3 is TGTGCCAGCAGCCCCCGACTAGCGGGAGTTATGGAGCAGTACTTC.

The CDR3 DNA is TGTGCCAGCAGCTATCTAGCAGATACGCAGTATTTT. Its translation: CASSYLADTQYF. The chain recombines TRBV11-3 with TRBJ2-3; no definite D call. Germline-derived CDR1 and CDR2 are SGHNT and YENEEA. V shed 4 bases and J shed 4 bases, with 6 bases lying between them. This CDR3 spans 12 amino acids.

The rearrangement uses TRBV6-6 and TRBJ1-4, with 8 bases that match TRBD1. The ends lost 6 bases at V and 4 bases at J; junction bases unmatched: 4. The CDR3 runs 14 residues. Germline values: CDR1 MNHNY, CDR2 SVGAGI (reference sequence). As DNA, the CDR3 is TGTGCCAGCAGGAAGGACAGGGTTAATGAAAAACTGTTTTTT. Translated: CASRKDRVNEKLFF.

This clone was seen a few times. The rearrangement joins TRBV11-2 to TRBJ1-2, with D tentatively TRBD1 (6 bases). V gave up 0 bases and J gave up 4 bases, with 12 bases separating them. This CDR3 spans 15 amino acids. CDR1 is SGHAT and CDR2 is FQNNGV in the germline V gene. The CDR3 DNA follows: TGTGCCAGCAGCTTAGATACAGGGCTCATCTATGGCTACACCTTC. Translating it yields CASSLDTGLIYGYTF.

This clone was detected only once. J is TRBJ2-1 and V is TRBV5-1; 8 positions match TRBD2. Per germline, CDR1 SGHRS and CDR2 YFSETQ. Trimming took 6 bases from V and 8 from J; bases not matched to a gene: 16. CDR3 length equals 16 residues. As DNA, the CDR3 is TGCGCCAGCATGTCTGGAGGGCGGGGGGCTAGCGATGAGCAGTTCTTC. Its protein product is CASMSGGRGASDEQFF.

This clone appeared a few times. The chain combines TRBV30 with TRBJ1-6, with a weak D call TRBD1 (5 bases). From germline, CDR1 is GTSNPN and CDR2 SVGIG (reference sequence). This CDR3 is built from 12 residues. The ends were cut back, 5 bases at V and 6 bases at J, with 8 bases in the middle. The CDR3 is CAWGHVNSPLHF. CDR3 nucleotides: TGTGCCTGGGGACATGTTAATTCACCCCTCCACTTT.

This rearrangement joins TRBV9 to TRBJ1-3, with TRBD1 identical over 9 bases. V lost 4 bases to trimming and J lost 3 bases; unmatched junction nucleotides: 8. The CDR3 has 16 amino acids. The V gene's germline CDR1 is SGDLS and CDR2 YYNGEE. The CDR3 region is CASSPNRDRDGNTIYF. DNA for the CDR3: TGTGCCAGCAGCCCCAACCGGGACAGGGATGGAAACACCATATATTTT.

The chain employs TRBV4-1 and TRBJ2-2, with 10 bases identical to TRBD1. The CDR3 spans 16 residues. Germline values: CDR1 MGHRA, CDR2 YSYEKL. J was trimmed by 4 bases and V by 2 bases; bases with no gene match: 4. CDR3 amino acids: CASSQPRTGGTGELFF. The CDR3 DNA reads as TGCGCCAGCAGCCAACCCCGGACAGGGGGCACCGGGGAGCTGTTTTTT.

The rearrangement uses TRBV7-2 and TRBJ1-5, with a possible D match to TRBD1 (5 bases). Germline V gives CDR1 SGHTA, CDR2 FQGNSA. V lost 2 bases, J lost 2 bases, and 7 bases lay in between. The CDR3 runs 14 residues. CDR3 region: CASSLRGGNQPQHF. The CDR3 coding sequence is TGTGCCAGCAGCTTACGGGGCGGCAATCAGCCCCAGCATTTT.

This rearrangement joins TRBV28 to TRBJ2-5; D gene unclear. This CDR3 has 14 residues. Germline CDR1 MDHEN, CDR2 SYDVKM. Trimming cost V 2 bases and J 4 bases, with 11 bases left between them. DNA for the CDR3: TGTGCCAGCAGTTTAACATGGCCAAGAGAGACCCAGTACTTC. It translates to CASSLTWPRETQYF. Full variable domain (outside the CDR3, taken from reference TRBV28 and TRBJ2-5): DVKVTQSSRYLVKRTGEKVFLECVQDMDHENMFWYRQDPGLGLRLIYFSYDVKMKEKGDIPEGYSVSREKKERFSLILESASTNQTSMYLCASSLTWPRETQYFGPGTRLLVL.

The genes are TRBV6-5 and TRBJ1-1; 8 nucleotides line up with TRBD1. Germline V gene sequence: CDR1 MNHEY, CDR2 SVGAGI. J gave up 0 bases and V 4 bases, and 7 bases lay outside the gene matches. CDR3 length: 16 residues. The CDR3: CASSSGQGPMNTEAFF. The CDR3 region has the DNA TGTGCCAGCAGTTCCGGACAGGGTCCCATGAACACTGAAGCTTTCTTT.

The chain employs TRBV4-2 and TRBJ2-1, with D maybe TRBD2 (6 bases). This CDR3 comprises 16 residues. The germline V gene encodes CDR1 LGHNA and CDR2 YNFKEQ. The ends were cut back, 1 base at V and 0 bases at J, with 10 bases in the middle. Here the CDR3 DNA reads TGTGCCAGCAGCCAAGTCCACGGGAGCTCCTACAATGAGCAGTTCTTC. This encodes CASSQVHGSSYNEQFF.

The rearrangement uses TRBV4-3 and TRBJ1-2, with D possibly matching TRBD1 (5 bases). Germline V CDR1 and CDR2: LGHNA, YSLEER. V lost 1 base and J 2 bases, leaving 17 bases between the germline ends. The CDR3 is 17 amino acids. The CDR3 protein is CASSQALGATSNYGYTF. The CDR3 DNA reads as TGCGCCAGCAGCCAAGCCCTTGGGGCGACTTCAAACTATGGCTACACCTTC.

V usage is TRBV19 and J usage is TRBJ1-5; a possible D gene is TRBD1 (6 bases). CDR3 size: 14 residues. Trimming cost V 5 bases and J 2 bases, with 10 bases left between them. Germline CDR1 is LNHDA and CDR2 is SQIVND (reference sequence). In nucleotides, the CDR3 is TGTGCCAGTAGTTTGGGGGGCGGCAATCAGCCCCAGCATTTT. It yields the protein CASSLGGGNQPQHF.

The chain has TRBV29-1 and TRBJ2-7; D tentatively fits TRBD1 or TRBD2 (5 bases each). Between the trimmed V and J ends, which lost 5 bases and 4 bases, there was a span of 12 bases. The germline V gene encodes CDR1 SQVTM and CDR2 ANQGSEA. The CDR3 extends over 12 amino acids. The DNA of the CDR3 is TGCAGCGTTACTCCGGGGCAATACGAGCAGTACTTC. Its translation: CSVTPGQYEQYF.

The gene calls are TRBV9 and TRBJ1-1; TRBD1 agrees at 10 bases. This CDR3 region has 15 residues. Trimming removed 4 bases from V and 5 bases from J; junction bases left unmatched: 8. CDR1 and CDR2 from the germline V gene are SGDLS and YYNGEE. CDR3 loop: CASSPRTGGPTEAFF. As DNA, the CDR3 is TGTGCCAGCAGCCCCCGGACAGGGGGACCGACTGAAGCTTTCTTT.

The chain uses TRBV15 and TRBJ1-6; D is undetermined. Trimming removed 1 base from V and 10 bases from J, with 11 bases in between. Germline V CDR1 and CDR2: LNHNV, YYDKDF (reference sequence). The CDR3 is 14 amino acids. As DNA, the CDR3 is TGTGCCACCAGCAGAGGTGGCAGATCCTCACCCCTCCACTTT. Translation gives CATSRGGRSSPLHF.

This chain links TRBV12-5 with TRBJ1-2; D not certain. This CDR3 is built from 16 residues. Germline assignment: CDR1 LGHNT and CDR2 FRNRAP. V was trimmed by 2 bases and J by 3 bases, leaving 16 bases between them. This CDR3 is CASGLPPFQDYYGYTF. CDR3 nucleotides: TGTGCTAGTGGTTTGCCGCCTTTCCAGGATTACTATGGCTACACCTTC.

The chain recombines TRBV6-2 or TRBV6-3 with TRBJ1-1; D is unresolved. Germline V gives CDR1 MNHEY, CDR2 SVGEGT. This CDR3 region has 11 residues. V lost 5 bases and J 5 bases, leaving 6 bases between the germline ends. The CDR3, as DNA: TGTGCCAGCAGTCAAAGGACTGAAGCTTTCTTT. It codes for CASSQRTEAFF.

The chain employs TRBV29-1 and TRBJ1-1; TRBD1 matches 10 bases. CDR1 is SQVTM and CDR2 is ANQGSEA in the germline V gene. The CDR3 runs to 17 residues. J lost 3 bases, V lost 4 bases, and 14 bases had no gene match. The CDR3, as DNA: TGCAGCGTTGTGGGGACCGGGACAGGGGAGGGAGACACTGAAGCTTTCTTT. It yields the protein CSVVGTGTGEGDTEAFF. The whole variable domain, filled in from reference TRBV29-1 and TRBJ1-1, reads SAVISQKPSRDICQRGTSLTIQCQVDSQVTMMFWYRQQPGQSLTLIATANQGSEATYESGFVIDKFPISRPNLTFSTLTVSNMSPEDSSIYLCSVVGTGTGEGDTEAFFGQGTRLTVV.

V gene TRBV2 combines with J gene TRBJ1-1, with 7 bases identical to TRBD1. The germline gives CDR1 SNHLY, CDR2 FYNNEI. There are 16 residues in the CDR3. J was trimmed by 0 bases and V by 3 bases; bases with no gene match: 7. The CDR3 DNA follows: TGTGCCAGCAGTGATCACGGACAGGCCGTGAACACTGAAGCTTTCTTT. This translates into CASSDHGQAVNTEAFF.

This clone was seen just once. The rearrangement joins TRBV7-2 to TRBJ1-3; D remains ambiguous. The germline V gene encodes CDR1 SGHTA and CDR2 FQGNSA. The V end was cut by 2 bases, the J end by 1 base, with 6 bases between. The CDR3 is made up of 14 amino acids. CDR3 bases: TGTGCCAGCAGCTTATGGGGTTCTGGAAACACCATATATTTT. Its protein product is CASSLWGSGNTIYF. The whole variable domain, remainder taken from reference TRBV7-2 and TRBJ1-3, is GAGVSQSPSNKVTEKGKDVELRCDPISGHTALYWYRQSLGQGLEFLIYFQGNSAPDKSGLPSDRFSAERTGGSVSTLTIQRTQQEDSAVYLCASSLWGSGNTIYFGEGSWLTVV.

This sequence joins TRBV7-2 and TRBJ1-1; 8 nucleotides align to TRBD1. V was clipped by 3 bases and J by 0 bases; unmatched bases: 3. The CDR3 consists of 15 residues. CDR1 is SGHTA, CDR2 FQGNSA, per germline. The CDR3 nucleotides are TGTGCCAGCAGCTTCAGGACAGGGCTGAACACTGAAGCTTTCTTT. Protein product: CASSFRTGLNTEAFF.

The chain is built from TRBV12-3 or TRBV12-4 and TRBJ1-2, with a tentative D call TRBD1 (6 bases). Trimming took off 6 bases at V and 7 bases at J, with 15 bases between the two ends. CDR3 length: 13 amino acids. CDR3 bases: TGTGCCAGCAGAGGGGACAAAGATACTGGCTACACCTTC. Residues: CASRGDKDTGYTF.

V is TRBV15 and J is TRBJ2-4; D unresolved. The germline V gene has CDR1 LNHNV and CDR2 YYDKDF (reference sequence). This CDR3 has 18 residues. With 0 bases removed from V and 1 base from J, the gap between germline ends came to 16 bases. Here the CDR3 DNA reads TGTGCCACCAGCAGAGATCGTATGACGTCCAGGGCCAAAAACATTCAGTACTTC. As protein: CATSRDRMTSRAKNIQYF.

The sample holds one count of this clone. The chain joins TRBV4-2 to TRBJ1-6; D is undetermined. CDR3 length: 13 amino acids. Trimming removed 3 bases at V and 10 bases at J, with 10 bases between. Germline loops: CDR1 LGHNA, CDR2 YNFKEQ. The CDR3 nucleotides read TGTGCCAGCAGCCAGATAGACGCGTCACCCCTCCACTTT. Translation gives CASSQIDASPLHF.

This clone appeared a single time. The V call is TRBV5-4, the J call TRBJ2-5, with D possibly being TRBD1 (5 bases). This CDR3 spans 15 amino acids. V was cut by 0 bases and J by 1 base, with 10 bases left in between. From germline, CDR1 is SGHNT and CDR2 YYREEE (reference sequence). The CDR3 is CASSLGGPTQETQYF. CDR3 DNA: TGTGCCAGCAGCTTGGGGGGCCCTACCCAAGAGACCCAGTACTTC. Supplemented by reference TRBV5-4 and TRBJ2-5, the full variable domain reads ETGVTQSPTHLIKTRGQQVTLRCSSQSGHNTVSWYQQALGQGPQFIFQYYREEENGRGNFPPRFSGLQFPNYSSELNVNALELDDSALYLCASSLGGPTQETQYFGPGTRLLVL.

The chain employs TRBV5-1 and TRBJ2-3; a possible D gene is TRBD2 (6 bases). This CDR3 has 15 residues. V gave up 1 base and J gave up 2 bases, with 11 bases separating them. CDR1 SGHRS and CDR2 YFSETQ come from the germline V gene. This chain's CDR3 is CASSLMGGPTDTQYF. The CDR3 DNA reads TGCGCCAGCAGCTTGATGGGGGGTCCCACAGATACGCAGTATTTT.